These T cell receptor beta chains were read from a single sample in a study of post-analysis software for immune sequencing data. TCRdb called the PCR reads again in MiXCR, with one record for every CDR3 protein. The sample holds about 810,000 distinct CDR3 sequences, about 57% seen once. The sequenced material came from blood. The receptors here all came from a girl aged 10 to 17 with multiple sclerosis. CDR3s include the opening cysteine and the closing phenylalanine or tryptophan.

TRBV12-3/TRBV12-4	TRBJ1-4	CASSPRGGRGEKLFF
TRBV29-1	TRBJ2-5	CSGDVGVGETQYF
TRBV29-1	TRBJ2-5	CSVGPLGETQYF
TRBV2	TRBJ2-7	CASSARPPGVGIGSYEQYF
TRBV30	TRBJ2-7	CAWEQGDEQYF
TRBV5-1	TRBJ2-2	CASQSSIWEANTGELFF
TRBV6-5	TRBJ2-1	CASSYPATSGGLYNEQFF
TRBV20-1	TRBJ2-7	CSATSGRGYEQYF
TRBV12-3/TRBV12-4	TRBJ2-1	CASSSRSLNEQFF
TRBV7-2	TRBJ1-2	CASSLQLGGGYTF
TRBV5-1	TRBJ2-1	CASRADNEQFF
TRBV10-3	TRBJ2-1	CATTDSPSSYNEQFF
TRBV12-3/TRBV12-4	TRBJ2-7	CASSLALRDEQYF
TRBV5-1	TRBJ2-4	CASSSSGLGRNIQYF
TRBV12-3/TRBV12-4	TRBJ2-3	CASSRQNADTQYF
TRBV28	TRBJ2-3	CASSSLDWESTDTQYF
TRBV18	TRBJ1-1	CASSPVPLNTEAFF
TRBV29-1	NA	CSVGSGRAVPHEQYF
TRBV20-1	TRBJ2-7	CSARDAGTGRYEQYF
TRBV6-5	TRBJ1-5	CASRADSNQPQHF
TRBV15	TRBJ1-1	CATSRDPRTEAFF
TRBV7-2	TRBJ2-7	CASSPKRRGVSYEQYF
TRBV6-5	TRBJ1-2	CASRLNSGNGYTF
TRBV20-1	TRBJ2-7	CSAREGGIPSYEQYF
TRBV3-1	NA	CASSPPGWTLQETQYF
TRBV12-3/TRBV12-4	TRBJ1-1	CASSPGTGRVAEAFF
TRBV20-1	TRBJ2-3	CSARGTGEDTQYF
TRBV7-3	TRBJ1-1	CASSPGLGEDEAFF
TRBV20-1	TRBJ2-7	CSANSGGHYEQYF
TRBV5-1	TRBJ2-3	CASSKGLAGGSPDTQYF
TRBV29-1	TRBJ2-3	CSVVESSTDTQYF
TRBV3-1	TRBJ2-1	CASSQVSPYNEQFF
TRBV7-9	TRBJ2-7	CASSLSIYEQYF
TRBV21-1	TRBJ2-3	CASSSWRGDTDTQYF
TRBV9	TRBJ2-3	CASSAGLAGSDTQYF
TRBV29-1	TRBJ2-1	CSIEALGKSSYNEQFF
TRBV28	TRBJ1-2	CASSFTGAKSYTF
TRBV27	TRBJ2-7	CASRLSPFLAGANEQYF
TRBV20-1	TRBJ2-7	CSASLWSQYEQYF
TRBV5-1	TRBJ2-7	CASRLGLGRTYEQYF
TRBV29-1	TRBJ1-4	CSVGELGKANEKLFF
TRBV5-6	TRBJ1-1	CASSLGTRGEAFF